This T cell receptor (beta chain) was sequenced in a study of control samples from healthy donors and cancer patients. Germline V lookup: CDR1 SGHNT, CDR2 YENEEA. Trimming left V 4 bases short and J 4 bases short, with 8 bases between. CDR3 length: 12 residues. Only in-frame clones appear in the TCRdb table, and some are missing; sequencing was by immunoSEQ multiplex PCR. The top ten hold roughly a tenth of the sample, which has about 44,000 clones, approximately 89% seen once. The sequence was obtained from a woman aged 60-70 years with lung cancer. V is TRBV11-3 and J is TRBJ2-7; D not certain. Sequencing was done on a sample of PBMCs. CDR3 region: CASSSDAYEQYF. The DNA for the CDR3 is TGTGCCAGCAGCTCCGACGCTTACGAGCAGTACTTC.